Listed here are 16 T cell receptor beta chains from one sample, sequenced in a study of blood T cell repertoires in COVID-19. Measured with immunoSEQ multiplex PCR; TCRdb has only the in-frame clones, and not every one. The repertoire consists of about 180,000 clones, with 60% to 80% occurring once and the leading ten covering approximately 26%. The sequencing sample was made of peripheral blood. These receptor sequences come from a woman aged 70-85 years with acute or convalescent COVID-19.

This clone turned up a few times. The genes are TRBV30 and TRBJ1-2; D gene uncertain. Trimming shortened V by 0 bases and J by 1 base, and 6 bases separated the two germline ends. The CDR3 is 13 residues long. In germline, CDR1 is GTSNPN, CDR2 SVGIG (reference sequence). CDR3 loop: CAWSVLVNYGYTF. DNA of the CDR3: TGTGCCTGGAGTGTACTAGTTAACTATGGCTACACCTTC.

The V call is TRBV24-1, the J call TRBJ1-2, with D maybe TRBD1 (6 bases). V was pared by 3 bases and J by 4 bases, with 11 bases between. Germline-derived CDR1 and CDR2 are KGHDR and SFDVKD. The CDR3 loop spans 14 amino acids. For the CDR3, the DNA is TGTGCCACCAGTGATACAGGGAAATCCTATGGCTACACCTTC. It is translated as CATSDTGKSYGYTF.

CDR3 protein: CASSATGDSNQPQHF. In DNA, the CDR3 is TGTGCCAGCAGTGCTACAGGTGATAGCAATCAGCCCCAGCATTTT. This chain links TRBV7-3 with TRBJ1-5; tentatively, D is TRBD1 (5 bases). The CDR3 is 15 amino acids. V shed 6 bases and J shed 0 bases, with 12 bases lying between them. Germline CDR1 SGHTA, CDR2 FQGTGA.

This chain joins TRBV30 and TRBJ1-4, with 8 bases aligning to TRBD1. V dropped 8 bases and J dropped 5; count of bases not matched to a gene: 10. Per the germline V gene, CDR1 is GTSNPN and CDR2 is SVGIG (reference sequence). CDR3 length equals 14 residues. In DNA, the CDR3 is TGTGCCGCAAAGGGGACAGGCGGGAATGAAAAACTGTTTTTT. Translated: CAAKGTGGNEKLFF. Complete variable domain (other parts from reference TRBV30 and TRBJ1-4): SQTIHQWPATLVQPVGSPLSLECTVEGTSNPNLYWYRQAAGRGLQLLFYSVGIGQISSEVPQNLSASRPQDRQFILSSKKLLLSDSGFYLCAAKGTGGNEKLFFGSGTQLSVL.

This chain joins TRBV27 and TRBJ2-7, with D possibly being TRBD1 (5 bases). Trimming took off 4 bases at V and 2 bases at J, with 12 bases between the two ends. The CDR3 has 14 residues. Germline CDR1 is MNHEY and CDR2 is SMNVEV (reference sequence). CDR3 region: CASSSTDSTYEQYF. Written as DNA, the CDR3 is TGTGCCAGCAGTTCGACAGATTCCACCTACGAGCAGTACTTC.

This clone was counted a single time. The V gene is TRBV10-2, the J gene TRBJ1-5; 9 bases are shared with TRBD1. Trimming took 2 bases from V and 4 from J; bases not matched to a gene: 9. Germline CDR1 reads WSHSY; CDR2 reads SAAADI. This CDR3 is built from 17 residues. CDR3 protein: CASSELPGQGSNQPQHF. DNA of the CDR3: TGCGCCAGCAGTGAGCTCCCGGGACAGGGATCGAATCAGCCCCAGCATTTT.

The rearrangement uses TRBV19 and TRBJ1-5, with TRBD1 as a possible D gene (5 bases). This CDR3 has 16 amino acids. The V gene lost 3 bases and the J gene lost 1 base, with 13 bases spanning the gap. Germline CDR1 and CDR2: LNHDA and SQIVND (reference sequence). As DNA, the CDR3 is TGTGCCAGTAGTATTCTGGGGGGACTCAGCAATCAGCCCCAGCATTTT. It is translated as CASSILGGLSNQPQHF.

This clone was counted ten times or more. The CDR3 DNA sequence: TGTGCCACCAGCAGAGGGTCGACAGGGGGTAGGGAGCAGTTCTTC. Amino acids: CATSRGSTGGREQFF. The gene calls are TRBV15 and TRBJ2-1; 9 bases map to TRBD1. CDR1 and CDR2 from the germline V gene are LNHNV and YYDKDF (reference sequence). V was clipped by 1 base and J by 10 bases; unmatched bases: 8. The CDR3 runs to 15 residues.

J is TRBJ1-4 and V is TRBV19, with a possible D match to TRBD1 (6 bases). Germline CDR1 LNHDA, CDR2 SQIVND (reference sequence). This CDR3 has 17 residues. Trimming stripped 5 bases from V and 0 bases from J, with 16 bases between. CDR3 sequence: CASSGQRTTATNEKLFF. DNA of the CDR3: TGTGCCAGTAGTGGACAGAGGACAACTGCAACTAATGAAAAACTGTTTTTT. Full variable domain (remainder filled in from reference TRBV19 and TRBJ1-4): DGGITQSPKYLFRKEGQNVTLSCEQNLNHDAMYWYRQDPGQGLRLIYYSQIVNDFQKGDIAEGYSVSREKKESFPLTVTSAQKNPTAFYLCASSGQRTTATNEKLFFGSGTQLSVL.

CDR3 DNA sequence: TGTGCCAGCAGCGGACAGTCCGACGAGCAGTACTTC. This sequence encodes CASSGQSDEQYF. This chain connects TRBV6-2 or TRBV6-3 to TRBJ2-7; D may be TRBD1 (6 bases). Germline lookup yields CDR1 MNHEY and CDR2 SVGEGT. Trimming took 6 bases from V and 5 from J, leaving 11 bases between them. The CDR3 is made up of 12 amino acids.

This clone was detected once. The chain uses TRBV6-1 and TRBJ2-7; a possible D gene is TRBD2 (6 bases). The CDR3 is 12 amino acids. The germline gives CDR1 MNHNS, CDR2 SASEGT. The V and J ends lost 6 bases and 4 bases respectively, with 10 bases between them. This CDR3 reads CASRETSYEQYF. In DNA form, the CDR3 reads TGTGCCAGCAGGGAGACTAGTTACGAGCAGTACTTC.

CDR3 protein: CASSPATGKEGHYEQYF. As DNA, the CDR3 is TGTGCCAGCAGTCCCGCGACAGGAAAAGAGGGCCACTACGAGCAGTACTTC. The chain employs TRBV27 and TRBJ2-7; TRBD1 is a possible D gene (6 bases). V was shortened by 5 bases and J by 3 bases, with 23 bases between the two germline ends. The CDR3 covers 17 residues. Germline loops: CDR1 MNHEY, CDR2 SMNVEV (reference sequence).

The rearrangement links TRBV5-1 to TRBJ2-7; possible D gene TRBD2, 5 bases. Per the germline V gene, CDR1 is SGHRS and CDR2 is YFSETQ. The CDR3 loop spans 16 amino acids. The V and J ends lost 3 bases and 0 bases respectively, with 16 bases between them. The CDR3 bases are TGCGCCAGCAGCTCTTCTAGCTCACGAAGCTCCTACGAGCAGTACTTC. Protein sequence: CASSSSSSRSSYEQYF.

This chain uses TRBV27 with TRBJ2-7; 8 bases line up with TRBD1. The trim removed 6 bases at V and 2 bases at J, leaving 6 bases unmatched. Germline assignment: CDR1 MNHEY and CDR2 SMNVEV (reference sequence). There are 14 residues in the CDR3. In nucleotides, the CDR3 is TGTGCCAGCAGGGCCAGGGGGCTGACCTACGAGCAGTACTTC. Amino acid sequence: CASRARGLTYEQYF.

The gene calls are TRBV7-8 and TRBJ2-3; TRBD2 aligns across 9 bases. CDR1 and CDR2 (germline): SGHVS, FQNEAQ. The ends lost 1 base at V and 3 bases at J; junction bases unmatched: 5. The CDR3 runs to 16 residues. In nucleotides, the CDR3 is TGTGCCAGCAGCTTAGGCGGCGGGAGGGGAACAGATACGCAGTATTTT. Translation: CASSLGGGRGTDTQYF.

This chain links TRBV14 with TRBJ1-2, with 7 positions matching TRBD1. CDR1 and CDR2 (germline): SGHDN, FVKESK. The CDR3 loop spans 15 amino acids. V trimming: 1 base; J trimming: 0 bases; junction bases outside the gene matches: 2. Here the CDR3 DNA reads TGTGCCAGCAGCCAAGCAGGGGGGCCTAACTATGGCTACACCTTC. As protein: CASSQAGGPNYGYTF.